These T cell receptor beta chains were read from a single sample in a study of T cell responses to AZD1222 COVID-19 vaccine. TCRdb keeps only in-frame clones here, not all; method: immunoSEQ multiplex PCR. In the table there are 84,000 or so clones, 87% of which are singletons. Sequences were derived from peripheral blood, sampled on day 0 of AZD1222 vaccination. The source is an adult in good health. The CDR3 runs from the conserved cysteine through the conserved F or W. A D gene is named only where the DNA matches it firmly. Size values are once, few and many counts, or a class for expanded clones, and some rows have none.

d_gene: -; v_gene: TRBV29-1; abundance: once; j_gene: TRBJ1-1; CDR3aa: CSVERVIDVTEAFF; CDR3nt: TGCAGCGTTGAACGGGTCATTGATGTCACTGAAGCTTTCTTT
d_gene: TRBD1; v_gene: TRBV7-2; abundance: -; j_gene: TRBJ1-1; CDR3aa: CASSPQGGRRNTEAFF; CDR3nt: TGTGCCAGCAGCCCCCAGGGGGGGCGGAGGAACACTGAAGCTTTCTTT
d_gene: -; v_gene: TRBV5-6; abundance: -; j_gene: TRBJ1-5; CDR3aa: CASSLGYSGQPQHF; CDR3nt: TGTGCCAGCAGCTTGGGATATTCGGGGCAGCCCCAGCATTTT
d_gene: -; v_gene: TRBV18; abundance: -; j_gene: TRBJ1-5; CDR3aa: CASSQGTDQPQHF; CDR3nt: TGTGCCAGCTCACAGGGTACGGATCAGCCCCAGCATTTT
d_gene: -; v_gene: TRBV21-1; abundance: -; j_gene: TRBJ1-2; CDR3aa: CASRGSPLDRGIYGYTF; CDR3nt: TGTGCCAGCAGGGGGAGTCCATTGGACAGGGGAATTTATGGCTACACCTTC
d_gene: -; v_gene: TRBV15; abundance: -; j_gene: TRBJ2-1; CDR3aa: CATSREGLFYNEQFF; CDR3nt: TGTGCCACCAGCAGAGAAGGACTCTTCTACAATGAGCAGTTCTTC
d_gene: -; v_gene: TRBV9; abundance: -; j_gene: TRBJ2-3; CDR3aa: CASSIRDLYTDTQYF; CDR3nt: TGTGCCAGCAGCATCCGGGACCTCTACACAGATACGCAGTATTTT
d_gene: -; v_gene: TRBV11-2; abundance: -; j_gene: TRBJ1-2; CDR3aa: CASSLSQQVPGAF; CDR3nt: TGTGCCAGCAGCTTATCACAACAGGTTCCGGGCGCCTTC
d_gene: -; v_gene: TRBV6-5; abundance: -; j_gene: TRBJ1-3; CDR3aa: CASLKPGPGNTIYF; CDR3nt: TGTGCCAGCCTGAAGCCAGGGCCTGGAAACACCATATATTTT
d_gene: TRBD2; v_gene: TRBV7-2; abundance: -; j_gene: TRBJ2-7; CDR3aa: CASSAFGTSGSYEQYF; CDR3nt: TGTGCCAGCAGCGCGTTCGGGACTAGCGGCTCCTACGAGCAGTACTTC